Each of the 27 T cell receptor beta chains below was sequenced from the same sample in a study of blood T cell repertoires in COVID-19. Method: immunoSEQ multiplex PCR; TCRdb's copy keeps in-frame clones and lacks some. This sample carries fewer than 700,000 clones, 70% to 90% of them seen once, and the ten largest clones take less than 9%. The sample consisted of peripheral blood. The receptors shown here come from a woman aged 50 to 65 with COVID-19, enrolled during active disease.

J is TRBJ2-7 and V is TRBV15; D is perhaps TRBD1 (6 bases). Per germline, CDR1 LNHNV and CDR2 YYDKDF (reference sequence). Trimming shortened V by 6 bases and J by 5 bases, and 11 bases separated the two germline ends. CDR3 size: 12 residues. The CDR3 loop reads CATRPRQDEQYF. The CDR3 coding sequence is TGTGCCACCAGACCCCGACAGGACGAGCAGTACTTC.

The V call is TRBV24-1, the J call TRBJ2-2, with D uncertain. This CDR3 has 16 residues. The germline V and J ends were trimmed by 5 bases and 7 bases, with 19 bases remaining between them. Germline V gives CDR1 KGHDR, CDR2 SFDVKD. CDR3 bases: TGTGCCACCAGTGGGGCCAACCCCAATCATCGCGGGGAGCTGTTTTTT. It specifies CATSGANPNHRGELFF.

DNA of the CDR3: TGTGCCAGCAGTTTACCGGGACTCCAGCAGTTCTTC. It encodes CASSLPGLQQFF. The chain links TRBV6-2 or TRBV6-3 to TRBJ2-1; tentatively, D is TRBD2 (6 bases). There are 12 residues in the CDR3. CDR1 and CDR2 from the germline V gene are MNHEY and SVGEGT. V was trimmed by 4 bases and J by 11 bases, leaving 12 bases between them.

DNA for the CDR3: TGTGCCAGCGCGGCCAGGACAGGGCGGCGTGGGGCCTACGAGCAGTACTTC. Translated, it gives CASAARTGRRGAYEQYF. The chain carries TRBV7-2 and TRBJ2-7, with 8 bases fitting TRBD1. The CDR3 runs to 17 residues. CDR1 SGHTA and CDR2 FQGNSA come from the germline V gene. The trim removed 8 bases at V and 2 bases at J, leaving 17 bases unmatched.

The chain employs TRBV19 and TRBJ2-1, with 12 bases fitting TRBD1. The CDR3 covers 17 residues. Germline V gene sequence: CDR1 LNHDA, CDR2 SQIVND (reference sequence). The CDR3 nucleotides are TGTGCTACCTCCGGGACAGGGGGCTCTCTTGGGTTAGATGAGCAGTTCTTC. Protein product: CATSGTGGSLGLDEQFF.

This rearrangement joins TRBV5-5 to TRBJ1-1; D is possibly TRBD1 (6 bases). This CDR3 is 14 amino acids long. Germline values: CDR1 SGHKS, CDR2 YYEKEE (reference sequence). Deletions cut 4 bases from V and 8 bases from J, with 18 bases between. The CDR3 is CASSRRQAVQEAFF. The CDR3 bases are TGTGCCAGCAGCCGACGACAGGCCGTTCAGGAAGCTTTCTTT.

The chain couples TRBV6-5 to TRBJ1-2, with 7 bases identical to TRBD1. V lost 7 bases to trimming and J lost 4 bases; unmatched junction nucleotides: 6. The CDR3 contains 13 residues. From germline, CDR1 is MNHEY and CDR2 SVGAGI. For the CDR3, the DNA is TGTGCCAGCACCGACAGGGACCTCTATGGCTACACCTTC. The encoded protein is CASTDRDLYGYTF.

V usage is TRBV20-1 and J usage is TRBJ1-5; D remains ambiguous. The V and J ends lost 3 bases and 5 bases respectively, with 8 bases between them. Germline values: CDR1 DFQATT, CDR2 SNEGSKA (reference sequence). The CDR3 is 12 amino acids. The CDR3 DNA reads TGCAGTGCTAGTTTCTCTGATCAGCCCCAGCATTTT. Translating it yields CSASFSDQPQHF.

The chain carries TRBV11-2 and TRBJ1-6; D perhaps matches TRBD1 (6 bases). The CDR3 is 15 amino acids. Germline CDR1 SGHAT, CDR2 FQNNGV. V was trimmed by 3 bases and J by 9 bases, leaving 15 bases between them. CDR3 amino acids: CASSFRGGRVSPLHF. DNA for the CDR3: TGTGCCAGCAGCTTTAGGGGGGGCCGGGTTTCACCCCTCCACTTT.

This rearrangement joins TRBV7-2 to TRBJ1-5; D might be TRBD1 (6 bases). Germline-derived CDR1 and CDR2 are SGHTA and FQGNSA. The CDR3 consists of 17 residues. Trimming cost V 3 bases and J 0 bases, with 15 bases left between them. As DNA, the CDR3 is TGTGCCAGCAGCTTGAGGGGGACCTGGGGTAGCAATCAGCCCCAGCATTTT. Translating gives CASSLRGTWGSNQPQHF.

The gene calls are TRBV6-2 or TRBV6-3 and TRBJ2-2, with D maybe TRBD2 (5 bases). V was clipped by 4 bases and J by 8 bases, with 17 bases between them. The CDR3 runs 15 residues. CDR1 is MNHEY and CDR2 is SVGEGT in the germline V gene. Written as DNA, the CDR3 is TGTGCCAGCAGTTCTTCAATGGGGAGCAAGGGGGAGCTGTTTTTT. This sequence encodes CASSSSMGSKGELFF.

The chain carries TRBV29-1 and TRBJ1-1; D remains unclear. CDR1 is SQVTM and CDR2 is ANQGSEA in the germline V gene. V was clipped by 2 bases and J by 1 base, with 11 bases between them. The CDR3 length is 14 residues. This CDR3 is CSVERRLSNTEAFF. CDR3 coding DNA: TGCAGCGTTGAAAGGAGACTCTCGAACACTGAAGCTTTCTTT.

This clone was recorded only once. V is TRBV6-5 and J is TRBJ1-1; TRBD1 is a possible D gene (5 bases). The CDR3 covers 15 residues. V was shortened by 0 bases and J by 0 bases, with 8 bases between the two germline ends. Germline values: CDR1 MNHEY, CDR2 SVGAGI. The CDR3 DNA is TGTGCCAGCAGTTACTCTGGGGCAATGAACACTGAAGCTTTCTTT. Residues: CASSYSGAMNTEAFF.

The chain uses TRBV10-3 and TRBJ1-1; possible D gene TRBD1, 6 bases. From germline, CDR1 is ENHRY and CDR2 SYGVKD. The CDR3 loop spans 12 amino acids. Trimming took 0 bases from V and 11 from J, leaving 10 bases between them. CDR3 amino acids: CAISESADRAFF. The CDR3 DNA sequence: TGTGCCATCAGTGAGTCGGCCGACAGGGCTTTCTTT.

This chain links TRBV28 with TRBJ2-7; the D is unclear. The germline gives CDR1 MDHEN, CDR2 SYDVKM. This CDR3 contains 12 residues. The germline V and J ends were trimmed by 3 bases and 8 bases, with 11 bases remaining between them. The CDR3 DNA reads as TGTGCCAGCAGTTTCGGTCGTTCGAAGCAGTACTTC. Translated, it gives CASSFGRSKQYF.

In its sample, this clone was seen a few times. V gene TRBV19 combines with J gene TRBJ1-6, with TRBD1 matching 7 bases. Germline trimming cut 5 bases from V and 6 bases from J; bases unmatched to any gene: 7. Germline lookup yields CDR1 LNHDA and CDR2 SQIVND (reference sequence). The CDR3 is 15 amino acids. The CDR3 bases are TGTGCCAGTAGTCTGCAGGGGGGAGGTAATTCACCCCTCCACTTT. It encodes CASSLQGGGNSPLHF.

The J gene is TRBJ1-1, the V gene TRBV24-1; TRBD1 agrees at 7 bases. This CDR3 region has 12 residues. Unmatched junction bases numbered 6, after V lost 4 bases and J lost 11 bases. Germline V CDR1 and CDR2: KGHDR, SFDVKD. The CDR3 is CATSDPTGLAFF. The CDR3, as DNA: TGTGCCACCAGTGACCCGACAGGGCTGGCTTTCTTT.

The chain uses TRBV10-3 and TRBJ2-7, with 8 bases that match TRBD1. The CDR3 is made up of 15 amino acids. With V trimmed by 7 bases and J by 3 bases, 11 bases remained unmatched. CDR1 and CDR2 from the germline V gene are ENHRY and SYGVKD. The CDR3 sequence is CAIKSTGQANYEQYF. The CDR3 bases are TGTGCCATCAAGAGTACGGGACAGGCGAACTACGAGCAGTACTTC.

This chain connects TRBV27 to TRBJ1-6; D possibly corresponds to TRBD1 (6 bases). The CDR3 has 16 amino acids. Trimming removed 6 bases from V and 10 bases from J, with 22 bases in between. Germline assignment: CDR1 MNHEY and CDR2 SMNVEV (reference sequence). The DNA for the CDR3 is TGTGCCAGCAGATTGGACAGTGGGGCATTGAGGTCACCCCTCCACTTT. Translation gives CASRLDSGALRSPLHF.

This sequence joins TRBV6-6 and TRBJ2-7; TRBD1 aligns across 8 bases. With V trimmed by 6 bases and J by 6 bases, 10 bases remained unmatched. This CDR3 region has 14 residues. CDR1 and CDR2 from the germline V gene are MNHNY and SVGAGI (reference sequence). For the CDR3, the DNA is TGTGCCAGCAGACGCGCGGGACAGGCTAGCGAGCAGTACTTC. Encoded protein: CASRRAGQASEQYF.

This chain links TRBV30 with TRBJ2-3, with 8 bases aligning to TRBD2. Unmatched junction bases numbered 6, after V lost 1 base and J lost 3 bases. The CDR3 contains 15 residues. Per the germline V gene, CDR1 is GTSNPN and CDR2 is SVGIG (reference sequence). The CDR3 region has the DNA TGTGCCTGGAGTGCTCCGGGACTAGTGACAGATACGCAGTATTTT. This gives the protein CAWSAPGLVTDTQYF. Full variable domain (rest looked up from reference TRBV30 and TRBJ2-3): SQTIHQWPATLVQPVGSPLSLECTVEGTSNPNLYWYRQAAGRGLQLLFYSVGIGQISSEVPQNLSASRPQDRQFILSSKKLLLSDSGFYLCAWSAPGLVTDTQYFGPGTRLTVL.

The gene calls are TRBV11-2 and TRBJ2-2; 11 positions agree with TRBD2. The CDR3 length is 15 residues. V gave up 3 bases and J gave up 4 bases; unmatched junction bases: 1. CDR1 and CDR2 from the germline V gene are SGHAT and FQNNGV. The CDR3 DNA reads TGTGCCAGCAGCTTTAGCGGGGGGGTCACCGGGGAGCTGTTTTTT. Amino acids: CASSFSGGVTGELFF.

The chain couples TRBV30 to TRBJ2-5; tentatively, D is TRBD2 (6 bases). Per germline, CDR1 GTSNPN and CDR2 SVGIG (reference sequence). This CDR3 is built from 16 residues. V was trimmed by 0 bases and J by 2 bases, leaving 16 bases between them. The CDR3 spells CAWSVDKGLRQETQYF. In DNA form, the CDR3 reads TGTGCCTGGAGTGTAGATAAGGGACTCAGACAAGAGACCCAGTACTTC. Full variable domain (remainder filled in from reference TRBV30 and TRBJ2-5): SQTIHQWPATLVQPVGSPLSLECTVEGTSNPNLYWYRQAAGRGLQLLFYSVGIGQISSEVPQNLSASRPQDRQFILSSKKLLLSDSGFYLCAWSVDKGLRQETQYFGPGTRLLVL.

In DNA, the CDR3 is TGTGCCAGCAGCTTGGGGACAGGGCTCCATGATACGCAGTATTTT. The encoded protein is CASSLGTGLHDTQYF. The chain carries TRBV5-4 and TRBJ2-3, with 8 bases identical to TRBD1. Germline-derived CDR1 and CDR2 are SGHNT and YYREEE (reference sequence). The CDR3 is 15 residues long. The junction had 6 bases not matched to a gene; V was cut back by 0 bases and J by 6 bases.

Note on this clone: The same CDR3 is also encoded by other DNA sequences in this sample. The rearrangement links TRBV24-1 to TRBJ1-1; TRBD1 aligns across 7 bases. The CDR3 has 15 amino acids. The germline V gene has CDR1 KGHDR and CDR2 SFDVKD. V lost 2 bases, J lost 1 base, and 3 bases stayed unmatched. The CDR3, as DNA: TGTGCCACCAGTGATTCGAGGGGGCCGAACACTGAAGCTTTCTTT. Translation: CATSDSRGPNTEAFF.

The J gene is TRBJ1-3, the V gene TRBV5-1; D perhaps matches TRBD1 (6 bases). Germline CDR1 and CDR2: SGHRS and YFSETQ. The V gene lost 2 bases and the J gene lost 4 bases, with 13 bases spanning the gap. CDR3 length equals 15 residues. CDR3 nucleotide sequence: TGCGCCAGCAGCTTTGAACAGGGTCCAGGAAACACCATATATTTT. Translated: CASSFEQGPGNTIYF.

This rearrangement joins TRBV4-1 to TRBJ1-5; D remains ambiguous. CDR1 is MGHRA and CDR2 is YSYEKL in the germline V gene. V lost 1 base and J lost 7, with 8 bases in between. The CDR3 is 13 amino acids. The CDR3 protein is CASSQVAGQPQHF. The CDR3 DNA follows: TGCGCCAGCAGCCAAGTTGCGGGGCAGCCCCAGCATTTT.